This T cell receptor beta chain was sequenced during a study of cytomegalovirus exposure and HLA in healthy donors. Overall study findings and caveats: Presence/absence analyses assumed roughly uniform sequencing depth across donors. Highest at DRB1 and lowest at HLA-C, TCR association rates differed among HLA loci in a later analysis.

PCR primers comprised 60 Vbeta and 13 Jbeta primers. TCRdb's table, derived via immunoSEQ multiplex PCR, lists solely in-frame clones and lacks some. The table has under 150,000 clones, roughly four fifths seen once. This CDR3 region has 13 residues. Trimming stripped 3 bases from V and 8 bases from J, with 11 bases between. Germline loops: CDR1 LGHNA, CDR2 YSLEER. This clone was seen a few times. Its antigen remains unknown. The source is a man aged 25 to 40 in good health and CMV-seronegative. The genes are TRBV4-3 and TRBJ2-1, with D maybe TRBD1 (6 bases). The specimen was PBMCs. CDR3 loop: CASSQQQGDEQFF. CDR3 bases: TGCGCCAGCAGCCAGCAACAGGGTGATGAGCAGTTCTTC.